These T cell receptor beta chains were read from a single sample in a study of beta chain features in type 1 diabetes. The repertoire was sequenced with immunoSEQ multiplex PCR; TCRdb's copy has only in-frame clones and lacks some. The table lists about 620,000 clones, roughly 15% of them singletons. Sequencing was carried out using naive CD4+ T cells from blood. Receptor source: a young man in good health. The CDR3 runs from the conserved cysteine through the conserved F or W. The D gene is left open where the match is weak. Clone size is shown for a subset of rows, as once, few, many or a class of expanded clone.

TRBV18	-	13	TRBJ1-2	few	TGTGCCAGCTCACCGGACATTCTCTATGGCTACACCTTC	CASSPDILYGYTF
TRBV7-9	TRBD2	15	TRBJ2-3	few	TGTGCCAGCAGCTTGGAGATGACTAGCGGGGTGGAAAGGTATTTT	CASSLEMTSGVERYF
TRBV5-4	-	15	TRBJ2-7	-	TGTGCCAGCAGCTTGGCCCTAGCGAGCTCCTACGAGCAGTACTTC	CASSLALASSYEQYF
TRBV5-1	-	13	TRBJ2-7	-	TGCGCCAGCAGCATGGGACACCTTTACGAGCAGTACTTC	CASSMGHLYEQYF
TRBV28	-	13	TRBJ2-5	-	TGTGCCAGCAGTTTGTCGTACCAAGAGACCCAGTACTTC	CASSLSYQETQYF
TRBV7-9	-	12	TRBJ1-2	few	TGTGCCAGCAGCTTTCTGGACTATGGCTACACCTTC	CASSFLDYGYTF
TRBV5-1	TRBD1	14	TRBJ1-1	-	TGCGCCAGCAGCTCCGGGACAGGAAACACTGAAGCTTTCTTT	CASSSGTGNTEAFF
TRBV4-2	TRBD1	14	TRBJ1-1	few	TGTGCCAGCAGCCCCCGACAGGGGAGCACTGAAGCTTTCTTT	CASSPRQGSTEAFF
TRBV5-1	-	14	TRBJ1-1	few	TGCGCCAGCAGCTTCCGAGCAGGGAACACTGAAGCTTTCTTT	CASSFRAGNTEAFF
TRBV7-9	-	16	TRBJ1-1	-	TGTGCCAGCAGCTTAGCTCGGGGAGGGAGGAACACTGAAGCTTTCTTT	CASSLARGGRNTEAFF
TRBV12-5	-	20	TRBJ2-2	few	TGTGCTAGTGGTTTGGTACTGGTACAAGGGGGGCAGCCGAACACCGGGGAGCTGTTTTTT	CASGLVLVQGGQPNTGELFF
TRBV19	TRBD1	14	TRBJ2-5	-	TGTGCCAGTAGTATAGCAGGGGGACGGCAGACCCAGTACTTC	CASSIAGGRQTQYF
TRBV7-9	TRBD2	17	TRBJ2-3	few	TGTGCCAGCAGCAACCGGAGGCGTAGCGGGGGCACAGATACGCAGTATTTT	CASSNRRRSGGTDTQYF
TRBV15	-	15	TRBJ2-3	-	TGTGCCACCAGCAGAGATGGTCAGCCTGCGATTCCGCAGTATTTT	CATSRDGQPAIPQYF
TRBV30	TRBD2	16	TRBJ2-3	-	TGTGCCTGGAGTGTACTTCGGGGAGGGAAGCTGGCGGCGCAGTATTTT	CAWSVLRGGKLAAQYF
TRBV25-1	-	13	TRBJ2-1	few	TGTGCCAGCAGTGAAGGAGGGCGGGACAGTTCCCTCTTC	CASSEGGRDSSLF
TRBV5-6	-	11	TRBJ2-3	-	TGTGCCAGCAGCGTTACAGATACGCAGTATTTT	CASSVTDTQYF
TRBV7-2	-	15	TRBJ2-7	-	TGTGCCAGCAGCTTAGGGCGGGACAGCTCCTACGAGCAGTACTTC	CASSLGRDSSYEQYF
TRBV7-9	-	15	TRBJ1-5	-	TGTGCCAGCAGCTTAGCGGAGGGGCGCAATCAGCCCCAGCATTTT	CASSLAEGRNQPQHF
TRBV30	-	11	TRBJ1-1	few	TGTGCCTGGAGTGTACGACAGAATGGGATCTTT	CAWSVRQNGIF
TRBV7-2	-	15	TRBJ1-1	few	TGTGCCAGCACTAGAGGGGCAGAGATTAACACTGAAGCTTTCTTT	CASTRGAEINTEAFF
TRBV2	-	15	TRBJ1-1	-	TGTGCCAGCAGTGGGGTTCGGGGACCGAACACTGAAGCTTTCTTT	CASSGVRGPNTEAFF
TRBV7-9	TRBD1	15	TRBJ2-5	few	TGTGCCAGCAGCCGATCTACAGGGGGCATGCCGACCCAGTACTTC	CASSRSTGGMPTQYF
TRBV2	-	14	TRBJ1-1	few	TGTGCCAGCAGTGGGGCTCGGGCTAGCCCTGAAGCTTTCTTT	CASSGARASPEAFF
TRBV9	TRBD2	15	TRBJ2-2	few	TGTGCCAGCAGCGTGCTAGCGGAGCCAACCGGGGAGCTGTTTTTT	CASSVLAEPTGELFF
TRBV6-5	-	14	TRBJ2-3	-	TGTGCCAGCAGTTACGCCAAAGGGCCCGATACGCAGTATTTT	CASSYAKGPDTQYF
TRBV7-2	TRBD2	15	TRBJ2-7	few	TGTGCCAGCAGCTTAAGACTAGCGGGTACCTACGAGCAGTACTTC	CASSLRLAGTYEQYF
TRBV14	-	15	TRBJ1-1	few	TGTGCCAGCAGCCAAGTGAGAAACAGGGACACTGAAGCTTTCTTT	CASSQVRNRDTEAFF
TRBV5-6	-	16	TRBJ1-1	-	TGTGCCAGCAGCCACCCTCGTGCCAGGCATAACACTGAAGCTTTCTTT	CASSHPRARHNTEAFF
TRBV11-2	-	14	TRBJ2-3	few	TGTGCCAGCAGCTTAGATCGGATCACAGATACGCAGTATTTT	CASSLDRITDTQYF
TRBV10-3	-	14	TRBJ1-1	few	TGTGCCATCGCCAGGGGAGAAGGAAACACTGAAGCTTTCTTT	CAIARGEGNTEAFF
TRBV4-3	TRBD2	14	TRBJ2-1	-	TGCGCCAGCAGCAAAGCGGGAGGGTCGAATGAGCAGTTCTTC	CASSKAGGSNEQFF
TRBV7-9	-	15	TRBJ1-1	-	TGTGCCAGCAGTCCACTTTTACGACAGAACACTGAAGCTTTCTTT	CASSPLLRQNTEAFF
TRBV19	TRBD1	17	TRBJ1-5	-	TGTGCCAGTAGAAGGGACAGGGGAGCGGCTAGAAATCAGCCCCAGCATTTT	CASRRDRGAARNQPQHF
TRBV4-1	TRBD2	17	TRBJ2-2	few	TGCGCCAGCAGCTTCCCCGGGCTAGCGGGAGCGGCCGGGGAGCTGTTTTTT	CASSFPGLAGAAGELFF
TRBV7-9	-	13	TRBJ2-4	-	TGTGCCAGCAGCCGTGGGGCCAAAAACATTCAGTACTTC	CASSRGAKNIQYF
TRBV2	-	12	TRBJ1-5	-	TGTGCCAGCAGTGGAGGCAACCAGCCCCAGCATTTT	CASSGGNQPQHF
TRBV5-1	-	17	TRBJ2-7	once	TGCGCCAGCAGCCACCAACCTTCCGGGCCCCCTTCTTACGAGCAGTACTTC	CASSHQPSGPPSYEQYF
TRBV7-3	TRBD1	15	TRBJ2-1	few	TGTGCCAGCAGCTTAGATAGGGGACAGAAGCCTGAGCAGTTCTTC	CASSLDRGQKPEQFF
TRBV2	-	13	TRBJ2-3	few	TGTGCCAGCAGTGAAGTAGGGGAGGCTACGCAGTATTTT	CASSEVGEATQYF
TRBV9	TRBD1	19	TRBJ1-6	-	TGTGCCAGCAGCGTAGACGGGACAGGGGTAGAGAGTTCGCGAAGGGCCCTCCACTTT	CASSVDGTGVESSRRALHF
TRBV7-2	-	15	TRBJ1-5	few	TGTGCCAGCAGCATCCCGGGAGGGGCAAATCAGCCCCAGCATTTT	CASSIPGGANQPQHF
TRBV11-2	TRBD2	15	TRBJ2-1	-	TGTGCCAGCAGCTTATGGCTAGCGGACTACAATGAGCAGTTCTTC	CASSLWLADYNEQFF
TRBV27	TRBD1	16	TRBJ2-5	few	TGTGCCAGCACCCCCTTGGACAGGGGAGGGCAAGAGACCCAGTACTTC	CASTPLDRGGQETQYF
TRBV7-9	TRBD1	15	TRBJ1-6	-	TGTGCCAGCAGCCCGAGACAGGGGCATAATTCACCCCTCCACTTT	CASSPRQGHNSPLHF
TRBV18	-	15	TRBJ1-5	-	TGTGCCAGCTCACCACCCAACAGGGAAGGTCAGCCCCAGCATTTT	CASSPPNREGQPQHF
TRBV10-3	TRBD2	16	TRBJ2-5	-	TGTGCCATCAGTGAGCGGGGGGGGACAACCCAAGAGACCCAGTACTTC	CAISERGGTTQETQYF
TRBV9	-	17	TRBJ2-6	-	TGTGCCAGCAGCGTAGCGGAGACAGGTGCTGGGGCCAACGTCCTGACTTTC	CASSVAETGAGANVLTF
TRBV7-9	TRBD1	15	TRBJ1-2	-	TGTGCCAGCAGCTTTGACGGGACAGGGGGTTATGGCTACACCTTC	CASSFDGTGGYGYTF
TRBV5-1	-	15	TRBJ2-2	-	TGCGCCAGCAGCTTCTCCGGGGGCTTCACCGGGGAGCTGTTTTTT	CASSFSGGFTGELFF
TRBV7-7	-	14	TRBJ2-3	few	TGTGCCAGCAGCCCGAATTACGCCTCAGATACGCAGTATTTT	CASSPNYASDTQYF
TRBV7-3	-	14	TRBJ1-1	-	TGTGCCAGCAGCTCTAGCCCGTGGAACACTGAAGCTTTCTTT	CASSSSPWNTEAFF
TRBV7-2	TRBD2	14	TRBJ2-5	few	TGTGCCAGCAGAGCAGTAGCGGGCCGCCCAACCCAGTACTTC	CASRAVAGRPTQYF
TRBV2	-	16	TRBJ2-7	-	TGTGCCAGCACCCTCAAAGGCACAGCCGGGTCCTACGAGCAGTACTTC	CASTLKGTAGSYEQYF
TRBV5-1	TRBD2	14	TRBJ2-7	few	TGCGCCAGCAGCTTAGGACTAGCGAAGGTCGAGCAGTACTTC	CASSLGLAKVEQYF
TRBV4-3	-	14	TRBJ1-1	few	TGCGCCAGCAGCCAAGATTTTTCCGGACGGGAGGCTTTCTTT	CASSQDFSGREAFF
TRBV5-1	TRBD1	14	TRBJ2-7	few	TGCGCCAGCAGCCGGACAGGGGGCAGTTACGAGCAGTACTTC	CASSRTGGSYEQYF